The rows below give T cell receptor beta chains drawn from one sample of a study of prognosis after radiotherapy for stage I lung cancer. TCRdb called the multiplex PCR reads again in MiXCR, with one record for every CDR3 protein. In the table there are about 18,000 distinct CDR3 sequences, over 25% of which are singletons. Specimen: PBMCs, collected before or after stereotactic body radiation therapy (not recorded which). The receptors were gathered from a donor over 45 with non-small cell lung cancer. Both conserved end residues are part of each CDR3. A D gene is named only where the DNA matches it firmly. A row's size may be missing; if present it is once, few, many or a size class.

V	J	size	D	DNA	CDR3
TRBV30	TRBJ2-3	many	.	TGTGCCTGGAGCCAGTCCACAGATACGCAGTATTTT	CAWSQSTDTQYF
TRBV28	TRBJ2-5	many	.	TGTGCCAGCAGTTTATCGACGGCCGGGGGCCAGTACTTC	CASSLSTAGGQYF
TRBV5-1	TRBJ2-3	many	.	TGCGCCAGCAGCTTGGGACTAGATGTAGATACGCAGTATTTT	CASSLGLDVDTQYF
TRBV7-2	TRBJ1-5	many	.	TGTGCCAGCAGCTTAGATATCAGTAATCAGCCCCAGCATTTT	CASSLDISNQPQHF
TRBV19	TRBJ2-7	many	TRBD2	TGTGCCAGCGCTCCGGGACTAGCGAACCCGAGCTCCTACGAGCAGTACTTC	CASAPGLANPSSYEQYF
TRBV3-1	TRBJ2-2	many	.	TGTGCCAGCAAACACACCGGGGAGCTGTTTTTT	CASKHTGELFF
TRBV4-2	TRBJ1-2	many	.	TGTGCCAGCAGCCAAGAGCGCGGGGGGGCGGGAGTTTATGGCTACACCTTC	CASSQERGGAGVYGYTF
TRBV6-5	TRBJ1-1	many	.	TGTGCCAGCAGTTACCCCCAGGGGATGAACACTGAAGCTTTCTTT	CASSYPQGMNTEAFF
TRBV27	TRBJ2-5	many	.	TGTGCCAGCAGTTTCTGGGGGGCCTCTGCGCAAGAGACCCAGTACTTC	CASSFWGASAQETQYF
TRBV5-1	TRBJ2-5	many	TRBD1	TGCGCCAGCAGCTTGGCCGGGACAGTTCAGGGGGAGACCCAGTACTTC	CASSLAGTVQGETQYF
TRBV6-5	TRBJ2-3	medium-sized	.	TGTGCCAGCAGTTACCCGAGAGGTCGGGAGTATTTT	CASSYPRGREYF
TRBV7-8	TRBJ1-5	many	.	TGTGCCAGCAGCTTAGCACATAGCAATCAGCCCCAGCATTTT	CASSLAHSNQPQHF
TRBV28	TRBJ1-3	many	.	TGTGCCAGCAGTGTGGGACTTGGAAACACCATATATTTT	CASSVGLGNTIYF
TRBV19	TRBJ2-6	many	.	TGTGCCAGTAGTGGGCAGGCGTCTGGGGCCAACGTCCTGACTTTC	CASSGQASGANVLTF
TRBV6-4	TRBJ1-6	many	.	TGTGCCAGCAGTGACTCTTTTGGGGGGAATTCACCCCTCCACTTT	CASSDSFGGNSPLHF
TRBV15	TRBJ1-2	.	.	TGTGCCACCAGCAGAGGTGAAGGACAGATACGTTGCTACACCTTC	CATSRGEGQIRCYTF
TRBV30	TRBJ2-6	many	.	TGTGCCTGGAGGAGAGGGCGATCGAGCTCTGGGGCCAACGTCCTGACTTTC	CAWRRGRSSSGANVLTF
TRBV18	TRBJ2-5	many	.	TGTGCCAGCTCACCACAGGAGACCCAGTACTTC	CASSPQETQYF
TRBV7-9	TRBJ1-2	many	.	TGTGCCAGCAGCTTAGGGAACTATGGCTACACCTTC	CASSLGNYGYTF
TRBV30	TRBJ1-1	many	.	TGTGCCTGGAGTGTGGCAGGGGTGGATGAAGCTTTCTTT	CAWSVAGVDEAFF
TRBV19	TRBJ2-2	.	.	TGTGCCAGTAGTACCGACACGAATCCCCGGGAGCTGTTTTTT	CASSTDTNPRELFF
TRBV5-5	TRBJ2-1	many	.	TGTGCCAGCAGCTTCGCTAGCGTGTTAAATGAGCAGTTCTTC	CASSFASVLNEQFF
TRBV6-1	TRBJ2-5	many	.	TGTGCCAGCAGTGAAGCGCCAGGGCGAGAGACCCAGTACTTC	CASSEAPGRETQYF
TRBV6-6	TRBJ2-3	many	TRBD1	TGTGCCAGCAGGCCCCTCGGGACAGGCAACACAGATACGCAGTATTTT	CASRPLGTGNTDTQYF
TRBV3-1	TRBJ2-7	many	TRBD2	TGTGCCAGCAGACACGGGACTAACTACGAGCAGTACTTC	CASRHGTNYEQYF
TRBV9	TRBJ2-3	many	.	TGTGCCAGCAGCCCCAGACACGGCACAGATACGCAGTATTTT	CASSPRHGTDTQYF
TRBV11-3	TRBJ2-1	many	.	TGTGCCAGCAGCTCTTTCGAGGGGGGGTACAATGAGCAGTTCTTC	CASSSFEGGYNEQFF
TRBV18	TRBJ2-1	many	TRBD2	TGTGCCAGCTCACCACCGGGACTAGCGGGAAGTGAGCAGTTCTTC	CASSPPGLAGSEQFF
TRBV19	TRBJ2-3	.	TRBD2	TGTGCCAGTAAGGCGGGAGCGATCACAGATACACAGTATTTT	CASKAGAITDTQYF
TRBV19	TRBJ1-1	.	.	TGTGCCAGTAGTACAGCGGCCGGAGCTTTCTTT	CASSTAAGAFF
TRBV5-1	TRBJ2-3	few	.	TGCGCCAGCAGCTTGAAGCAGGGTGCGAGAACAGATACGCAGTATTTT	CASSLKQGARTDTQYF